What follows is one T cell receptor beta chain and its context. Its specificity is not known. V lost 4 bases and J lost 0, with 7 bases in between. CDR3 length: 13 amino acids. CDR1 is GTSNPN and CDR2 is SVGIG in the germline V gene (reference sequence). This sample is drawn from a study of CD8+CD57+ T cells in acquired aplastic anemia. Study background: Around 3.5 ug was the average amount of DNA from sorted CD4+ and CD8+ cells. Overall study results and limits: It was found that twenty-nine CD8+ CDR3 sequences were shared between patients and controls.

Genomic DNA, the template, was used for profiling of the TCR beta VDJ and CDR3. TCRdb reprocessed the reads via MiXCR and lists one record per CDR3 protein. Of over 100,000 distinct CDR3 sequences in the sample, 41% are singletons; the top ten hold around 8.4%. The TCR comes from a human donor in good health, serving as a control. The sequencing input was sorted CD4+, CD8+, or CD8+CD57+ T cells (not recorded which) from PBMCs. The chain recombines TRBV30 with TRBJ1-3, with D uncertain. CDR3 coding DNA: TGTGCCTGGAACCCCAACTCTGGAAACACCATATATTTT. Translating gives CAWNPNSGNTIYF.